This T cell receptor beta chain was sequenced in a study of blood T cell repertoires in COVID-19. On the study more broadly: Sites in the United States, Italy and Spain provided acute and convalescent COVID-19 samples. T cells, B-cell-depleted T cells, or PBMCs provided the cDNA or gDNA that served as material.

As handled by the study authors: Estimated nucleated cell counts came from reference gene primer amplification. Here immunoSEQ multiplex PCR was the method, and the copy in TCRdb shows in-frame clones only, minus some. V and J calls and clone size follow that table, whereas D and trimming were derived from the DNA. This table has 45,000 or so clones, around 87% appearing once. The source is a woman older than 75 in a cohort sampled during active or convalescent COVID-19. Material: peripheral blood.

CDR3 amino acids: CASSLAGHRNNEQFF. The CDR3 DNA sequence: TGTGCCAGCAGCTTGGCGGGACACCGAAACAATGAGCAGTTCTTC. This chain links TRBV5-6 with TRBJ2-1; perhaps TRBD1 as D (6 bases). Trimming removed 0 bases from V and 5 bases from J, with 12 bases in between. CDR1 and CDR2 (germline): SGHDT, YYEEEE. The CDR3 totals 15 residues.